Shown below are 15 T cell receptor beta chains from a single sample sequenced in a study of cytomegalovirus exposure and HLA in healthy donors. PCR was performed using 60 Vbeta and 13 Jbeta primers. This table comes from immunoSEQ multiplex PCR, and its TCRdb copy is limited to in-frame clones, with some not included. This table holds roughly 100,000 clones, about 85% found once. Sequencing used PBMCs. Receptors originate from a female donor in good health and CMV-seropositive.

This chain joins TRBV6-1 and TRBJ1-4; 9 nucleotides agree with TRBD1. Per germline, CDR1 MNHNS and CDR2 SASEGT. There are 15 residues in the CDR3. V gave up 5 bases and J gave up 7 bases; unmatched junction bases: 8. The CDR3 sequence: CASSPRTGAREKLFF. The CDR3 region has the DNA TGTGCCAGCAGTCCCCGGACAGGGGCACGTGAAAAACTGTTTTTT.

This sequence joins TRBV6-6 and TRBJ2-2; 9 nucleotides match TRBD2. CDR1 and CDR2 from the germline V gene are MNHNY and SVGAGI (reference sequence). V was pared by 6 bases and J by 2 bases, with 7 bases of the junction left unmatched. The CDR3 is made up of 16 amino acids. The CDR3, as DNA: TGTGCCAGCAGCCCCGCGCTAGCGGGAAACACCGGGGAGCTGTTTTTT. Translation: CASSPALAGNTGELFF.

The CDR3 region has the DNA TGCAGCGTTGGGCGGGGTGATGAGCAGTTCTTC. It encodes CSVGRGDEQFF. The chain recombines TRBV29-1 with TRBJ2-1; TRBD2 might be the D (6 bases). V shed 4 bases and J shed 8 bases, with 9 bases lying between them. This CDR3 region has 11 residues. Germline V gene data show CDR1 as SQVTM and CDR2 as ANQGSEA.

As for this clone: Mismatch with germline at one junction end may stem from a read error. The V call is TRBV7-9, the J call TRBJ2-2; a weak D match, TRBD2 (6 bases). This CDR3 is 18 amino acids long. Germline V gene data show CDR1 as SEHNR and CDR2 as FQNEAQ (reference sequence). The CDR3 bases are TGTTCCAGCAGCTTACCCGGGACCGGGGGAAAGACGGTCGGGGAGCTGTTTTTT. This codes for CSSSLPGTGGKTVGELFF.

This chain uses TRBV15 with TRBJ1-5; no firm D call. This CDR3 has 14 residues. Trimming shortened V by 3 bases and J by 5 bases, and 11 bases separated the two germline ends. The V gene's germline CDR1 is LNHNV and CDR2 YYDKDF (reference sequence). CDR3 sequence reads: CATSRELSDQPQHF. The CDR3 region has the DNA TGTGCCACCAGCAGGGAGTTAAGCGATCAGCCCCAGCATTTT.

J is TRBJ2-5 and V is TRBV4-2; tentative D call: TRBD1 (6 bases). The J call may not be correct, given that the DNA end is closer to TRBJ2-7. Germline CDR1 and CDR2: LGHNA and YNFKEQ. The CDR3 totals 15 residues. The CDR3 coding sequence is TGTGCCAGCAGCCAGGATTGGGACAACACCTACGAGCAGTACTTC. This gives the protein CASSQDWDNTYEQYF.

V gene TRBV5-8 combines with J gene TRBJ2-5; possibly TRBD2 for D (5 bases). The CDR3 is 13 amino acids. Trimming removed 3 bases from V and 0 bases from J, with 6 bases in between. Germline V gene lookup returns CDR1 SGHTS and CDR2 YDEGEE. The CDR3 DNA follows: TGTGCCAGCAGCTACGGGAACCAAGAGACCCAGTACTTC. Its protein is CASSYGNQETQYF. The variable domain in full, with the rest retrieved from reference TRBV5-8 and TRBJ2-5, is EAGVTQSPTHLIKTRGQQATLRCSPISGHTSVYWYQQALGLGLQFLLWYDEGEERNRGNFPPRFSGRQFPNYSSELNVNALELEDSALYLCASSYGNQETQYFGPGTRLLVL.

V and J are TRBV15 and TRBJ1-1, with D perhaps matching TRBD1 (5 bases). CDR1 is LNHNV, CDR2 YYDKDF, per germline (reference sequence). This CDR3 has 14 residues. Trimming removed 9 bases from V and 2 bases from J, with 16 bases in between. CDR3 protein: CATRFGQRNTEAFF. Here the CDR3 DNA reads TGTGCCACTAGGTTCGGACAACGAAACACTGAAGCTTTCTTT.

DNA of the CDR3: TGTGCCAGCAGGGACACAAACTATGGCTACACCTTC. Amino acid sequence: CASRDTNYGYTF. This chain connects TRBV6-5 to TRBJ1-2, with a weak D call TRBD1 (5 bases). V gave up 6 bases and J gave up 2 bases, with 7 bases separating them. From germline, CDR1 is MNHEY and CDR2 SVGAGI. The CDR3 runs to 12 residues.

The genes are TRBV30 and TRBJ1-2; D is unclear. Germline CDR1 GTSNPN, CDR2 SVGIG (reference sequence). Trimming took off 5 bases at V and 7 bases at J, with 11 bases between the two ends. The CDR3 extends over 11 amino acids. In nucleotides, the CDR3 is TGTGCCTGGGAGGCGGGATCTGGCTACACCTTC. Its protein is CAWEAGSGYTF.

This chain joins TRBV5-5 and TRBJ1-2, with no clear D. The V gene lost 4 bases and the J gene lost 7 bases, with 14 bases spanning the gap. CDR1 and CDR2 from the germline V gene are SGHKS and YYEKEE (reference sequence). The CDR3 extends over 13 amino acids. CDR3 protein: CASSQQVRLGYTF. The CDR3 coding sequence is TGTGCCAGCAGCCAACAAGTCAGACTTGGCTACACCTTC.

This clone was counted a few times. The chain employs TRBV4-2 and TRBJ2-3; no firm D call. V was cut by 0 bases and J by 1 base, with 11 bases left in between. The germline V gene has CDR1 LGHNA and CDR2 YNFKEQ. The CDR3 runs 16 residues. CDR3 sequence: CASSQESPPRTDTQYF. In DNA form, the CDR3 reads TGTGCCAGCAGCCAAGAAAGCCCCCCCCGCACAGATACGCAGTATTTT.

The rearrangement uses TRBV28 and TRBJ2-7; TRBD2 agrees at 7 bases. With V trimmed by 3 bases and J by 3 bases, 2 bases remained unmatched. This CDR3 is 13 amino acids long. CDR1 is MDHEN, CDR2 SYDVKM, per germline. The CDR3 nucleotides read TGTGCCAGCAGTTTGTGGGAGGGCTACGAGCAGTACTTC. Its translation is CASSLWEGYEQYF.

The chain couples TRBV6-1 to TRBJ2-7; 9 nucleotides agree with TRBD2. This CDR3 region has 15 residues. Unmatched junction bases numbered 6, after V lost 3 bases and J lost 3 bases. In germline, CDR1 is MNHNS, CDR2 SASEGT. The CDR3: CASSEWAGGSYEQYF. The DNA for the CDR3 is TGTGCCAGCAGTGAGTGGGCGGGAGGGAGCTACGAGCAGTACTTC.

The chain employs TRBV27 and TRBJ2-5; 7 positions match TRBD2. V shed 3 bases, J shed 2 bases, and the junction held 6 bases outside the gene matches. Per the germline V gene, CDR1 is MNHEY and CDR2 is SMNVEV (reference sequence). This CDR3 has 15 amino acids. In DNA, the CDR3 is TGTGCCAGCAGTTTGGGGGGAGGGAGTCAAGAGACCCAGTACTTC. Translation gives CASSLGGGSQETQYF.